The clone carrying this T cell receptor beta chain was counted a few times. This entry is derived from a study of cytomegalovirus exposure and HLA in healthy donors. Primers for the PCR totalled 60 Vbeta and 13 Jbeta. The assay was immunoSEQ multiplex PCR, and TCRdb's table has in-frame clones only and misses some. The table records 190,000 or so clones, about four fifths of them present only once. V was trimmed by 7 bases and J by 1 base, leaving 11 bases between them. The CDR3 totals 13 residues. Germline V gives CDR1 SQVTM, CDR2 ANQGSEA. The sample taken for sequencing was PBMCs. This rearrangement joins TRBV29-1 to TRBJ1-5, with D tentatively TRBD1 (5 bases). The receptor was derived from a girl between 10 and 17 years old in good health and CMV-seropositive. CDR3 protein: CSGLGGSNQPQHF. The CDR3 nucleotides are TGCAGCGGCCTTGGGGGGAGCAATCAGCCCCAGCATTTT.